These T cell receptor beta chains were read from a single sample in a study of cytomegalovirus exposure and HLA in healthy donors. Using immunoSEQ multiplex PCR, the repertoire was profiled, and TCRdb retains in-frame clones only, with some absent. The sample lists about 73,000 clones; 60% to 85% were seen once. The sample comprised PBMCs. These receptors came from a man between 65 and 85 years old in good health and CMV-seronegative. CDR3s include the opening cysteine and the closing phenylalanine or tryptophan. The order of the fields is J gene, clone size, V gene, D gene, CDR3 length, CDR3 DNA, CDR3 protein. D genes are given only for firm matches. Size values are once, few and many counts, or a class for expanded clones, and some rows have none.

TRBJ1-2 few TRBV11-2 TRBD1 14 TGTGCCAGCAGCTCCCGACAGGGTGGCTATGGCTACACCTTC CASSSRQGGYGYTF
TRBJ1-2 once TRBV7-2 - 14 TGTGCCAGCAGCCCTCCCGCGGGCAACTATGGCTACACCTTC CASSPPAGNYGYTF
TRBJ2-7 - TRBV25-1 - 13 TGTGCCAGTGAGAGGACTGTCGGCTACGAGCAGTACTTC CASERTVGYEQYF
TRBJ2-1 - TRBV10-3 - 14 TGTGCCATCGGGAGCCCCCGTGGGTCCAATGAGCAGTTCTTC CAIGSPRGSNEQFF
TRBJ1-4 - TRBV19 TRBD1 13 TGTGCCAGTAGTTTCACAGGGGAGGAAAAACTGTTTTTT CASSFTGEEKLFF
TRBJ2-2 - TRBV7-9 - 17 TGTGCCAGCAGCTCGGTTTTCACAGGGATCAACACCGGGGAGCTGTTTTTT CASSSVFTGINTGELFF
TRBJ1-1 - TRBV28 - 15 TGTGCCAGCACTACTGCTGGGGCGACGAGGACTGAAGCTTTCTTT CASTTAGATRTEAFF
TRBJ1-4 once TRBV7-8 TRBD1 14 TGTGCCAGCAGCCAGGACAGGGCCTTCGAAAAACTGTTTTTT CASSQDRAFEKLFF
TRBJ1-1 few TRBV7-9 - 14 TGTGCCAGCAGCTTACAGGGGTCCGACACTGAAGCTTTCTTT CASSLQGSDTEAFF
TRBJ2-7 - TRBV19 - 14 TGTGCCAGTAGTATGTCGATAGGGAGCTACGAGCAGTACTTC CASSMSIGSYEQYF
TRBJ2-5 - TRBV5-1 TRBD2 12 TGCGCCAGCAGCTTGGGGGAGGGGACCCAGTACTTC CASSLGEGTQYF
TRBJ1-1 - TRBV6-1 TRBD1 16 TGTGCCAGCAGTGCCCGACAGGGGGCCTCGAACACTGAAGCTTTCTTT CASSARQGASNTEAFF
TRBJ1-2 - TRBV5-6 - 13 TGTGCCAGCAGCTCGGGACTTAGCTATGGCTACACCTTC CASSSGLSYGYTF
TRBJ1-6 - TRBV7-2 - 16 TGTGCCAGCAGCTTAGCTTCAGGGAATTATAATTCACCCCTCCACTTT CASSLASGNYNSPLHF
TRBJ2-2 - TRBV6-1 TRBD1 16 TGTGCCAGCAGTGAACTGGCAGGGGGCATCCCCGGGGAGCTGTTTTTT CASSELAGGIPGELFF
TRBJ1-2 - TRBV28 - 14 TGTGCCAGCAGTCCCGGCCAGGGTCTAGGAGGCTACACCTTC CASSPGQGLGGYTF
TRBJ2-2 - TRBV2 - 14 TGTGCCAGCAGTGACGTGGGGCGCACCGGGGAGCTGTTTTTT CASSDVGRTGELFF
TRBJ2-7 - TRBV7-9 - 15 TGTGCCAGCAGCCGGGACTCGACCTCCTCCTACGAGCAGTACTTC CASSRDSTSSYEQYF
TRBJ1-6 - TRBV7-9 - 13 TGTGCCAGCAGCTTAAGGGGAAATTCACCCCTCCACTTT CASSLRGNSPLHF
TRBJ2-1 - TRBV19 - 13 TGTGCCAGTAGTAAAGGACTCTACAATGAGCAGTTCTTC CASSKGLYNEQFF
TRBJ1-1 few TRBV6-5 - 16 TGTGCCAGCAGTTACCCCCCGGGAGGGTTTAACACTGAAGCTTTCTTT CASSYPPGGFNTEAFF
TRBJ1-6 - TRBV15 - 16 TGTGCCACCAGCAGAGATATAGGGGCAAGTAATTCATCCCTCCACTTT CATSRDIGASNSSLHF
TRBJ1-2 - TRBV5-1 TRBD1 15 TGCGCCAGCAGCTTGGGGACAGGGGGGTTGGATGGCTACACCTTC CASSLGTGGLDGYTF
TRBJ1-1 - TRBV6-5 - 13 TGTGCCAGCAGTTCTACAGGGACCACTGAAGCTTTCTTT CASSSTGTTEAFF
TRBJ2-6 - TRBV5-1 TRBD2 19 TGCGCCAGCAGCCCGCAACCACTAGCGCCTCACTCTGGGGCCAACGTCCTGACTTTC CASSPQPLAPHSGANVLTF
TRBJ2-7 - TRBV7-2 - 15 TGTGCCAGCAGCTTAGAAGGTCCGGGGTCATACGAGCAGTACTTC CASSLEGPGSYEQYF
TRBJ1-5 - TRBV7-9 - 14 TGTGCCAGCAGCTTAGATCAGGGCAATCAGCCCCAGCATTTT CASSLDQGNQPQHF
TRBJ2-7 - TRBV19 TRBD1 13 TGTGCCAGTAGTATCGACAGGGAGCACGAGCAGTACTTC CASSIDREHEQYF
TRBJ1-1 few TRBV6-7 - 15 TGTGCCAGCAGTTACGAACGGTGCGCGAACACTGAAGCTTTCTTT CASSYERCANTEAFF
TRBJ2-7 few TRBV7-2 TRBD1 15 TGTGCCAGCAGCTTAGGACAGGGGGCATACTACGAGCAGTACTTC CASSLGQGAYYEQYF
TRBJ2-1 - TRBV11-3 - 14 TGTGCCAGCAGCTTAGTCCGGGAGTTGAATGAGCAGTTCTTC CASSLVRELNEQFF
TRBJ1-4 few TRBV5-4 - 14 TGTGCCAGCAGCTTGGAGGGGATTAATGAAAAACTGTTTTTT CASSLEGINEKLFF
TRBJ2-1 once TRBV5-1 - 13 TGCGCCAGCAGCCTTCGGACAGCCGGTGAGCAGTTCTTC CASSLRTAGEQFF
TRBJ2-2 - TRBV29-1 - 12 TGCAGCTCGGTACGGAACACCGGGGAGCTGTTTTTT CSSVRNTGELFF
TRBJ1-6 few TRBV19 - 15 TGTGCCAGTAGTATGGGAGGGATTGGCGGTTCACCCCTCCACTTT CASSMGGIGGSPLHF
TRBJ2-7 - TRBV28 - 15 TGTGCCAGCAGTTTAACGGGAAGAGGAGCCTACGAGCAGTACTTC CASSLTGRGAYEQYF
TRBJ1-2 few TRBV5-8 - 15 TGTGCCAGCAGCCTGCAGGGTTGGGCTAACTATGGCTACACCTTC CASSLQGWANYGYTF
TRBJ1-5 - TRBV29-1 - 12 TGCAGCGTCAGGGTTAGCAATCAGCCCCAGCATTTT CSVRVSNQPQHF
TRBJ1-1 - TRBV30 - 13 TGTGCCTGGAGTGTAAGCGGGGGAGCTGAAGCTTTCTTT CAWSVSGGAEAFF
TRBJ1-6 - TRBV9 TRBD1 14 TGTGCCAGCAGCGCCGACAGGGATAATTCACCCCTCCACTTT CASSADRDNSPLHF
TRBJ2-5 - TRBV5-1 - 15 TGCGCCAGCAGCTTGTCAGGACAAACCCAAGAGACCCAGTACTTC CASSLSGQTQETQYF
TRBJ2-7 once TRBV7-2 TRBD2 15 TGTGCCAGCAGCTTAGCGACGGGGGGAACTTACGAGCAGTACTTC CASSLATGGTYEQYF
TRBJ2-7 once TRBV28 - 16 TGTGCCAGCAGCAACCACGGCCGGGGGAGCGGGTACGAGCAGTACTTC CASSNHGRGSGYEQYF
TRBJ2-1 once TRBV5-1 TRBD2 16 TGCGCCAGCAGCTTGGCCCCTCTGACTAGCGGGAGAGAGCAGTTCTTC CASSLAPLTSGREQFF
TRBJ1-5 few TRBV7-8 - 13 TGTGCCAGCAGCTTAGAGAGTAATCAGCCCCAGCATTTT CASSLESNQPQHF
TRBJ2-5 - TRBV27 TRBD2 17 TGTGCCAACAGTTTAGGGAGGCTAGCGGGAGTCCGGGAGACCCAGTACTTC CANSLGRLAGVRETQYF
TRBJ2-3 - TRBV4-3 - 15 TGCGCCAACAGCCAAGAGGGACTGTACACAGATACGCAGTATTTT CANSQEGLYTDTQYF
TRBJ2-2 - TRBV7-9 - 14 TGTGCCAGCAGCCCGCAGGGGAACACCGGGGAGCTGTTTTTT CASSPQGNTGELFF
TRBJ1-2 few TRBV5-4 TRBD1 17 TGTGCCAGCAGCTTGCCCCTAGGACAGGGTAGTGGCTATGGCTACACCTTC CASSLPLGQGSGYGYTF
TRBJ1-1 - TRBV4-3 - 17 TGCGCCAGCAGCCAAGTGCATGGCAGGGGAAAGGAAACTGAAGCTTTCTTT CASSQVHGRGKETEAFF
TRBJ1-1 - TRBV18 - 16 TGTGCCAGCTCACCCCCGAGGTCGGGGATGAACACTGAAGCTTTCTTT CASSPPRSGMNTEAFF
TRBJ1-5 - TRBV4-1 TRBD1 16 TGCGCCAGCAGCCATGACAGGGAAATGGGCAATCAGCCCCAGCATTTT CASSHDREMGNQPQHF
TRBJ1-2 - TRBV11-2 - 15 TGTGCCAGCAGCGCAGAGGACATCTCCTTCTATGGCTACACCTTC CASSAEDISFYGYTF
TRBJ1-1 few TRBV29-1 - 12 TGCAGCGTTGCCAGGGGCGGCACTGAAGCTTTCTTT CSVARGGTEAFF
TRBJ1-1 - TRBV10-3 - 15 TGTGCCATCACCCGGGGGGGCGAGAAGAACACTGAAGCTTTCTTT CAITRGGEKNTEAFF
TRBJ2-5 - TRBV7-2 - 12 TGTGCCAGCAGCCCCCAGGGGGAGACCCAGTACTTC CASSPQGETQYF
TRBJ2-6 - TRBV11-2 - 15 TGTGCCAGCAGCTTTTCCTTATCTGGGGCCAACGTCCTGACTTTC CASSFSLSGANVLTF
TRBJ1-6 few TRBV6-1 - 11 TGTGCCAGCAGTAAACAGGGCCCCCTCCACTTT CASSKQGPLHF
TRBJ1-4 few TRBV28 TRBD1 18 TGTGCCAGCAGCCCACTTGACCGGACAGGCCCAACTAATGAAAAACTGTTTTTT CASSPLDRTGPTNEKLFF
TRBJ2-1 many TRBV10-1 TRBD2 14 TGCGCCAGCAGAGGCGGGAGCTCCTACAATGAGCAGTTCTTC CASRGGSSYNEQFF